The present T cell receptor beta chain was sequenced within a study of T-cell reconstitution after alpha-beta-depleted transplantation in children. This CDR3 region has 14 residues. V was cut by 3 bases and J by 1 base, with 7 bases left in between. CDR1 and CDR2 (germline): WNHNN, SYGVQD (reference sequence). This clonotype has only a few counts. Unique molecular identifiers tagged the TCRbeta library. TCRdb analysed the PCR reads with MiXCR anew, one entry per CDR3 protein. Of nearly 400,000 distinct CDR3 sequences in the sample, roughly 22% were seen once. The rearrangement uses TRBV10-1 and TRBJ1-5; D perhaps matches TRBD1 (5 bases). Here the sequenced sample was PBMCs from the stem cell graft donor, taken from the stem cell graft. The TCR originated in a human donor who donated a stem cell graft to a child with acute myeloid leukemia. For the CDR3, the DNA is TGCGCCAGCAGTGATGGGGGAAGCAATCAGCCCCAGCATTTT. As protein: CASSDGGSNQPQHF.